These 13 T cell receptor beta chains came from one sample sequenced in a study of immune evolution from preneoplasia to lung adenocarcinoma. Sequencing was performed with immunoSEQ multiplex PCR; in TCRdb, only in-frame clones are kept and a portion is missing. The table has some 2,500 clones, about 84% seen once. Sequencing was done on a sample of FFPE adjacent normal lung tissue. These receptors were taken from an elderly person with lung adenocarcinoma.

The V call is TRBV5-1, the J call TRBJ2-7; D possibly corresponds to TRBD1 (5 bases). V gave up 5 bases and J gave up 0 bases, with 12 bases separating them. CDR3 length: 14 amino acids. Germline V gives CDR1 SGHRS, CDR2 YFSETQ. The CDR3 DNA is TGCGCCAGCAGTCCAGGGCCCTCCTCCTACGAGCAGTACTTC. It yields the protein CASSPGPSSYEQYF.

The CDR3 coding sequence is TGTGCCAGCAGTCTAGCCGGGAGCCGCCCGCAGTATTTT. This translates into CASSLAGSRPQYF. The gene calls are TRBV6-1 and TRBJ2-3, with D possibly being TRBD2 (6 bases). The length of the CDR3 is 13 residues. The V and J ends lost 5 bases and 10 bases respectively, with 16 bases between them. The germline CDR1 and CDR2 sequences are MNHNS and SASEGT.

The V and J genes are TRBV2 and TRBJ2-1; TRBD1 agrees at 7 bases. The CDR3 sequence is 13 residues long. Losses at the gene ends were 7 bases for V and 4 bases for J; bases not matched to a gene: 4. Germline V gives CDR1 SNHLY, CDR2 FYNNEI. Here the CDR3 DNA reads TGTGCCAGCAACCGGGACAGTTACAATGAGCAGTTCTTC. Its protein product is CASNRDSYNEQFF.

The CDR3 here is CASSPSVSAAKTNTGELFF. CDR3 in DNA: TGTGCCAGCAGCCCATCAGTATCAGCGGCAAAGACAAACACCGGGGAGCTGTTTTTT. The chain recombines TRBV9 with TRBJ2-2; weak D call: TRBD2 (5 bases). CDR3 length: 19 residues. With 4 bases removed from V and 2 bases from J, the gap between germline ends came to 24 bases. Germline V gives CDR1 SGDLS, CDR2 YYNGEE.

A note on this clone: At one end, the junction sequence differs from germline, possibly due to a read error. The CDR3 reads CASSLTAGSGELFF. The CDR3, as DNA: TGTGCTAGCAGCTTAACAGCGGGGTCCGGGGAGCTGTTTTTT. This rearrangement joins TRBV7-7 to TRBJ2-2; 7 bases map to TRBD2. Germline CDR1 reads SSHAT; CDR2 reads FNYEAQ (reference sequence). This CDR3 is built from 14 residues.

This chain uses TRBV19 with TRBJ2-5, with TRBD2 identical over 14 bases. The CDR3 is 17 residues long. The trim removed 7 bases at V and 9 bases at J, leaving 16 bases unmatched. Germline CDR1 and CDR2: LNHDA and SQIVND (reference sequence). CDR3: CASTKRWTSGGPDPQYF. DNA for the CDR3: TGTGCCAGTACCAAACGTTGGACTAGCGGGGGGCCAGATCCCCAGTACTTC.

The genes are TRBV9 and TRBJ2-7; TRBD1 aligns across 9 bases. After removal of 2 bases from V and 6 bases from J, the junction contained 6 bases not matched to a gene. Germline loops: CDR1 SGDLS, CDR2 YYNGEE. The CDR3 covers 14 residues. CDR3 residues: CASSVGQGRVEQYF. The CDR3 bases are TGTGCCAGCAGCGTCGGACAGGGGAGGGTCGAGCAGTACTTC. Full variable domain (outside the CDR3, taken from reference TRBV9 and TRBJ2-7): DSGVTQTPKHLITATGQRVTLRCSPRSGDLSVYWYQQSLDQGLQFLIQYYNGEERAKGNILERFSAQQFPDLHSELNLSSLELGDSALYFCASSVGQGRVEQYFGPGTRLTVT.

The sample holds one count of this clone. The chain recombines TRBV19 with TRBJ2-5, with D tentatively TRBD1 (6 bases). Germline V lookup: CDR1 LNHDA, CDR2 SQIVND (reference sequence). The germline V and J ends were trimmed by 6 bases and 4 bases, with 9 bases remaining between them. The CDR3 contains 12 residues. The CDR3 sequence: CASRQGTETQYF. The CDR3 DNA is TGTGCCAGTAGGCAGGGGACAGAGACCCAGTACTTC.

The chain carries TRBV7-3 and TRBJ1-1, with 8 bases aligning to TRBD1. Germline trimming cut 5 bases from V and 0 bases from J; bases unmatched to any gene: 8. This CDR3 is built from 16 residues. The germline CDR1 and CDR2 sequences are SGHTA and FQGTGA. Here the CDR3 reads CASSPGTGDMNTEAFF. The CDR3 region has the DNA TGTGCCAGCAGCCCTGGGACAGGAGATATGAACACTGAAGCTTTCTTT.

This clone was seen only a few times. The rearrangement uses TRBV7-2 and TRBJ1-1; a possible D gene is TRBD1 (5 bases). Germline V lookup: CDR1 SGHTA, CDR2 FQGNSA. The V gene lost 2 bases and the J gene lost 1 base, with 11 bases spanning the gap. The CDR3 runs to 15 residues. CDR3 nucleotides: TGTGCCAGCAGCTTACGGCTGGGGGGGAACACTGAAGCTTTCTTT. It specifies CASSLRLGGNTEAFF.

The chain joins TRBV25-1 to TRBJ1-4; D ambiguous. The V end was cut by 9 bases, the J end by 0 bases, with 11 bases between. Germline V gene data show CDR1 as MGHDK and CDR2 as SYGVNS. This CDR3 region has 14 residues. DNA for the CDR3: TGTGCCAGTACTCCCGAGGCAACTAATGAAAAACTGTTTTTT. Translated, it gives CASTPEATNEKLFF.

CDR3 in amino acids: CASSSDDIYGYTF. The DNA for the CDR3 is TGCGCCAGCAGTTCCGACGATATCTATGGCTACACCTTC. This rearrangement joins TRBV5-1 to TRBJ1-2; D is unclear. Germline CDR1 SGHRS, CDR2 YFSETQ. This CDR3 has 13 residues. V lost 5 bases, J lost 4 bases, and 12 bases lay in between.

The chain has TRBV11-2 and TRBJ2-7, with no clear D. The CDR3 covers 17 residues. CDR1 is SGHAT and CDR2 is FQNNGV in the germline V gene. The V and J ends lost 5 bases and 0 bases respectively, with 20 bases between them. The CDR3 reads CASSPTADGKSSYEQYF. CDR3 DNA: TGTGCCAGCAGCCCCACCGCGGACGGAAAGAGCTCCTACGAGCAGTACTTC.